This T cell receptor beta chain was identified in a study of blood T cell repertoires in COVID-19. Study-level background: Both acute and convalescent COVID-19 samples were obtained from the United States, Italy and Spain. Nucleic acid was either cDNA or gDNA, and it came from T cells, B-cell-depleted T cells, or PBMCs.

CDR3 size: 15 residues. Germline V gene data show CDR1 as SGHAT and CDR2 as FQNNGV. The V end lost 4 bases, the J end lost 9 bases, and 19 bases lay between the germline ends. Generated by immunoSEQ multiplex PCR, the TCRdb table keeps only in-frame clones and is missing some. The sample includes about 120,000 clones, approximately 90% of them seen just once. Source material: peripheral blood. V is TRBV11-2 and J is TRBJ2-1; D possibly corresponds to TRBD1 (6 bases). The clonotype originates from a man aged 70 or older with active or convalescent COVID-19. CDR3 protein: CASSSGTPGASEQFF. CDR3 sequence (DNA): TGTGCCAGCAGCTCGGGGACACCCGGCGCAAGTGAGCAGTTCTTC. The whole variable domain, filled in from reference TRBV11-2 and TRBJ2-1, reads EAGVAQSPRYKIIEKRQSVAFWCNPISGHATLYWYQQILGQGPKLLIQFQNNGVVDDSQLPKDRFSAERLKGVDSTLKIQPAKLEDSAVYLCASSSGTPGASEQFFGPGTRLTVL.